The 23 T cell receptor beta chains in this list originate from one sample, sequenced in a study of blood T cell repertoires in COVID-19. The protocol was immunoSEQ multiplex PCR, while the TCRdb copy is restricted to in-frame clones and leaves out a portion. The sample consists of about 220,000 clones, 85% of them appearing once. Sequenced input: peripheral blood. Every receptor here comes from a woman between 65 and 79 years old with COVID-19, enrolled during active disease.

The chain has TRBV19 and TRBJ2-5, with 7 bases that match TRBD1. This CDR3 has 12 amino acids. Germline loops: CDR1 LNHDA, CDR2 SQIVND (reference sequence). Losses at the gene ends were 7 bases for V and 4 bases for J; bases not matched to a gene: 3. CDR3 residues: CASNQGVETQYF. DNA of the CDR3: TGTGCCAGTAACCAGGGGGTAGAGACCCAGTACTTC.

The chain joins TRBV3-1 (or the pseudogene TRBV3-2) to TRBJ2-5; 7 positions match TRBD2. The V and J ends lost 4 bases and 2 bases, in that order; junction bases with no gene match: 4. CDR1 and CDR2 (germline): LGHDT, YNNKEL (reference sequence). CDR3 length: 14 amino acids. The CDR3 spells CASSLTSNQETQYF. The DNA for the CDR3 is TGTGCCAGCAGCCTGACTAGCAATCAAGAGACCCAGTACTTC.

The rearrangement uses TRBV10-3 and TRBJ2-5; 7 bases are a match to TRBD2. This CDR3 has 15 residues. Germline lookup yields CDR1 ENHRY and CDR2 SYGVKD. V gave up 3 bases and J gave up 5 bases; unmatched junction bases: 9. CDR3 coding DNA: TGTGCCATCAGTGATTTTGCGGGAGTGGCTGAGACCCAGTACTTC. Protein product: CAISDFAGVAETQYF.

The chain links TRBV7-2 to TRBJ1-6; D not resolved. The CDR3 spans 16 residues. V lost 5 bases and J lost 0, with 11 bases in between. Germline V gene data show CDR1 as SGHTA and CDR2 as FQGNSA. Here the CDR3 DNA reads TGTGCCAGCAGCCTAGGATCCAGCTCCTATAATTCACCCCTCCACTTT. Protein: CASSLGSSSYNSPLHF. Variable domain in full (rest from reference TRBV7-2 and TRBJ1-6): GAGVSQSPSNKVTEKGKDVELRCDPISGHTALYWYRQSLGQGLEFLIYFQGNSAPDKSGLPSDRFSAERTGGSVSTLTIQRTQQEDSAVYLCASSLGSSSYNSPLHFGNGTRLTVT.

This chain joins TRBV4-2 and TRBJ1-2; 7 bases fit TRBD1. The junction had 5 bases not matched to a gene; V was cut back by 0 bases and J by 7 bases. CDR1 and CDR2 (germline): LGHNA, YNFKEQ. The CDR3 is 14 residues long. The CDR3 is CASSQDQGVPGYTF. CDR3 sequence (DNA): TGTGCCAGCAGCCAAGATCAGGGGGTGCCTGGCTACACCTTC.

This rearrangement joins TRBV7-9 to TRBJ2-1, with D hard to call. Per the germline V gene, CDR1 is SEHNR and CDR2 is FQNEAQ (reference sequence). The V end lost 1 base, the J end lost 0 bases, and 13 bases lay between the germline ends. The CDR3 loop spans 17 amino acids. The CDR3 sequence is CASSLVGGRSSYNEQFF. The CDR3 DNA sequence: TGTGCCAGCAGCTTAGTTGGTGGCAGAAGCTCCTACAATGAGCAGTTCTTC.

The chain links TRBV24-1 to TRBJ1-1, with D uncertain. Between the trimmed V and J ends, which lost 7 bases and 1 base, there was a span of 12 bases. The CDR3 is 14 amino acids. Germline V CDR1 and CDR2: KGHDR, SFDVKD. Written as DNA, the CDR3 is TGTGCCACCAGCACGGGATTCCCGAACACTGAAGCTTTCTTT. It is translated as CATSTGFPNTEAFF.

CDR3 sequence (DNA): TGTGCCAGCGGAGACTTCTCGAGCTCCTACAATGAGCAGTTCTTC. It encodes CASGDFSSSYNEQFF. The chain combines TRBV11-2 with TRBJ2-1; D remains unclear. Trimming cost V 8 bases and J 0 bases, with 14 bases left between them. The germline CDR1 and CDR2 sequences are SGHAT and FQNNGV. The CDR3 contains 15 residues.

This chain links TRBV19 with TRBJ2-1, with unresolved D. This CDR3 spans 13 amino acids. Deletions cut 6 bases from V and 7 bases from J, with 13 bases between. Looked up from germline, CDR1 is LNHDA and CDR2 is SQIVND (reference sequence). The CDR3 sequence is CASSTTSFNEQFF. In DNA form, the CDR3 reads TGTGCCAGTAGCACGACAAGCTTTAATGAGCAGTTCTTC.

This chain uses TRBV3-1 (or the pseudogene TRBV3-2) with TRBJ1-2, with D possibly being TRBD1 (6 bases). CDR1 is LGHDT and CDR2 is YNNKEL in the germline V gene (reference sequence). V lost 4 bases and J 0 bases, leaving 12 bases between the germline ends. This CDR3 comprises 15 residues. The CDR3 loop is CASSPWDKSNYGYTF. The CDR3 DNA follows: TGTGCCAGCAGCCCGTGGGACAAATCTAACTATGGCTACACCTTC.

The chain couples TRBV10-3 to TRBJ1-5; D gene unclear. Germline CDR1 and CDR2: ENHRY and SYGVKD. This CDR3 is built from 14 residues. Trimming removed 2 bases from V and 1 base from J, with 6 bases in between. The CDR3, as DNA: TGTGCCATCAGTGAGATCAGGAGCAATCAGCCCCAGCATTTT. This gives the protein CAISEIRSNQPQHF.

The chain employs TRBV7-2 and TRBJ2-1; D possibly corresponds to TRBD2 (7 bases). Between the trimmed V and J ends, which lost 1 base and 5 bases, there was a span of 15 bases. From germline, CDR1 is SGHTA and CDR2 FQGNSA. The CDR3 sequence is 16 residues long. The CDR3 DNA sequence: TGTGCCAGCAGCTTAGTGGTGGGGGGGCCCCACAATGAGCAGTTCTTC. Its protein is CASSLVVGGPHNEQFF.

This clone was seen more than once but under ten times. The chain combines TRBV4-3 with TRBJ1-2; 9 bases match TRBD1. Germline assignment: CDR1 LGHNA and CDR2 YSLEER. This CDR3 is built from 13 residues. Losses at the gene ends were 4 bases for V and 5 bases for J; bases not matched to a gene: 2. The CDR3 protein is CASSRDRGYGYTF. Written as DNA, the CDR3 is TGCGCCAGCAGCCGAGACAGGGGGTATGGCTACACCTTC.

This clone has a handful of counts. This rearrangement joins TRBV7-8 to TRBJ1-1; tentatively, D is TRBD1 (5 bases). The CDR3 has 14 amino acids. Germline lookup yields CDR1 SGHVS and CDR2 FQNEAQ. The V and J ends lost 5 bases and 1 base respectively, with 11 bases between them. Here the CDR3 reads CASSPGGRNTEAFF. CDR3 in DNA: TGTGCCAGCAGCCCGGGGGGTAGGAACACTGAAGCTTTCTTT. Variable domain in full (rest from reference TRBV7-8 and TRBJ1-1): GAGVSQSPRYKVAKRGQDVALRCDPISGHVSLFWYQQALGQGPEFLTYFQNEAQLDKSGLPSDRFFAERPEGSVSTLKIQRTQQEDSAVYLCASSPGGRNTEAFFGQGTRLTVV.

This CDR3 reads CASSYSGSSYNEQFF. The CDR3 bases are TGTGCCAGCAGTTATAGCGGGAGCTCCTACAATGAGCAGTTCTTC. The gene calls are TRBV11-3 and TRBJ2-1, with 9 bases matching TRBD2. V was clipped by 6 bases and J by 0 bases; unmatched bases: 3. The CDR3 loop spans 15 amino acids. Germline-derived CDR1 and CDR2 are SGHNT and YENEEA. Filled out from reference TRBV11-3 and TRBJ2-1, the complete variable domain reads EAGVVQSPRYKIIEKKQPVAFWCNPISGHNTLYWYLQNLGQGPELLIRYENEEAVDDSQLPKDRFSAERLKGVDSTLKIQPAELGDSAVYLCASSYSGSSYNEQFFGPGTRLTVL.

The count of this clone is one. The rearrangement links TRBV12-3 or TRBV12-4 to TRBJ1-6; a weak D match, TRBD1 (6 bases). V was trimmed by 5 bases and J by 10 bases, leaving 12 bases between them. The CDR3 loop spans 13 amino acids. The CDR3 here is CASSPSGVSPLHF. The CDR3 region has the DNA TGTGCCAGCAGTCCATCAGGGGTATCACCCCTCCACTTT.

V usage is TRBV7-3 and J usage is TRBJ2-1, with TRBD2 identical over 9 bases. The CDR3 extends over 16 amino acids. CDR1 is SGHTA, CDR2 FQGTGA, per germline. The V and J ends lost 2 bases and 4 bases, in that order; junction bases with no gene match: 6. CDR3 nucleotides: TGTGCCAGCAGCTTAGGGTCAACTAGCGGGTACAATGAGCAGTTCTTC. Its protein is CASSLGSTSGYNEQFF.

This chain links TRBV25-1 with TRBJ1-1; 7 bases align to TRBD1. The CDR3 sequence is 14 residues long. The germline V gene encodes CDR1 MGHDK and CDR2 SYGVNS. The V and J ends lost 5 bases and 4 bases, in that order; junction bases with no gene match: 7. The CDR3 nucleotides read TGTGCCAGCAGTAAAGAGAAGGGGGCCACTGAAGCTTTCTTT. Its protein product is CASSKEKGATEAFF.

This chain uses TRBV11-2 with TRBJ1-1; TRBD1 matches 8 bases. CDR1 and CDR2 (germline): SGHAT, FQNNGV. V lost 7 bases and J lost 11; bases outside the gene matches: 15. The CDR3 covers 14 residues. As DNA, the CDR3 is TGTGCCAGCACAGACAGGGGTCAACTCGCGGGGGCTTTCTTT. The encoded protein is CASTDRGQLAGAFF.

V usage is TRBV7-9 and J usage is TRBJ1-2; D possibly corresponds to TRBD1 (6 bases). V dropped 0 bases and J dropped 4 bases, with 15 bases sitting between them. CDR1 and CDR2 from the germline V gene are SEHNR and FQNEAQ (reference sequence). This CDR3 contains 16 residues. The CDR3 protein is CASSLARGHSGYGYTF. The CDR3 region has the DNA TGTGCCAGCAGCTTAGCCAGGGGCCATTCAGGCTATGGCTACACCTTC.

This chain connects TRBV7-2 to TRBJ1-1; TRBD1 matches at 7 bases. This CDR3 contains 17 residues. Germline assignment: CDR1 SGHTA and CDR2 FQGNSA. V dropped 1 base and J dropped 6; count of bases not matched to a gene: 14. CDR3 nucleotide sequence: TGTGCCAGCAGCTTAGGGGGACACAGGGGATGGACATCTGAAGCTTTCTTT. Its protein is CASSLGGHRGWTSEAFF.

The V and J genes are TRBV7-2 and TRBJ2-7, with 8 bases that match TRBD1. The CDR3 has 15 amino acids. Per germline, CDR1 SGHTA and CDR2 FQGNSA. V shed 6 bases and J 5 bases; nucleotides not matched to a gene: 12. CDR3 sequence (DNA): TGTGCCAGCAGTCGTAACCCCGGGGGACAGGACGAGCAGTACTTC. This sequence encodes CASSRNPGGQDEQYF.

The V gene is TRBV2, the J gene TRBJ2-5, with 7 bases lining up with TRBD2. The J segment lost 3 bases and the V segment lost 6 bases, leaving 7 bases of the junction unmatched. This CDR3 comprises 14 residues. Germline CDR1 SNHLY, CDR2 FYNNEI. CDR3 sequence reads: CASRGGLAEETQYF. CDR3 in DNA: TGTGCCAGCAGGGGAGGGCTAGCGGAAGAGACCCAGTACTTC.